These 24 T cell receptor beta chains share one sample of origin, sequenced in a study of T-cell memory formation after mild COVID-19. MiXCR, applied by TCRdb to the 5' RACE reads, yields one record per CDR3 protein. The table records about 15,000 distinct CDR3 sequences, over 20% of them present only once. Sequencing was carried out using PBMCs or a T cell subset sorted from them (not recorded which). Receptors originate from a man between 18 and 35 years old who had mild COVID-19 (a few samples of this study predate the infection). Cell type and time point are not known.

CDR3: CASSLRSQVEQYV. CDR3 nucleotide sequence: TGTGCCAGCAGCTTAAGATCCCAGGTAGAGCAGTACGTC. This chain links TRBV5-5 with TRBJ2-7; D is uncertain. Germline-derived CDR1 and CDR2 are SGHKS and YYEKEE (reference sequence). The CDR3 is made up of 13 amino acids. The V end was cut by 2 bases, the J end by 7 bases, with 13 bases between.

Of note for this clonotype: A much larger clonotype is one base distant, so this may be a read error. The V call is TRBV20-1, the J call TRBJ1-5; D possibly corresponds to TRBD1 (6 bases). The germline V gene encodes CDR1 DFQATT and CDR2 SNEGSKA (reference sequence). The CDR3 totals 13 residues. V was trimmed by 4 bases and J by 3 bases, leaving 10 bases between them. CDR3: CSATDRFNQPQHF. The CDR3 DNA is TGCAGTGCTACAGACAGGTTCAATCAGCCCCAGCATTTT.

This clonotype was recorded at least ten times. The chain employs TRBV7-2 and TRBJ2-5; 15 bases match TRBD2. The trim removed 1 base at V and 7 bases at J, leaving 10 bases unmatched. CDR3 length equals 18 residues. Germline CDR1 SGHTA, CDR2 FQGNSA. CDR3 sequence reads: CASSLEVGTSGGLRTQYF. The CDR3, as DNA: TGTGCCAGCAGCTTAGAGGTTGGGACTAGCGGGGGGTTGAGGACCCAGTACTTC.

The V call is TRBV15, the J call TRBJ2-7, with 7 bases aligning to TRBD1. The V and J ends lost 5 bases and 2 bases, in that order; junction bases with no gene match: 9. Germline lookup yields CDR1 LNHNV and CDR2 YYDKDF (reference sequence). CDR3 length: 15 amino acids. The CDR3 reads CATSLDRVRPYEQYF. As DNA, the CDR3 is TGTGCCACCAGCCTCGACAGGGTTCGACCCTACGAGCAGTACTTC.

This chain links TRBV15 with TRBJ2-1; 7 nucleotides align to TRBD1. CDR1 is LNHNV and CDR2 is YYDKDF in the germline V gene (reference sequence). J was trimmed by 3 bases and V by 8 bases; bases with no gene match: 7. The CDR3 length is 14 residues. CDR3 coding DNA: TGTGCCACCGCTGACAGGGTCAACTACAATGAGCAGTTCTTC. It encodes CATADRVNYNEQFF.

In this sample, this clonotype turned up many times. The CDR3 is CSVVVAGSTDTQYF. Here the CDR3 DNA reads TGCAGCGTTGTGGTGGCAGGGAGCACAGATACGCAGTATTTT. J is TRBJ2-3 and V is TRBV29-1; D possibly corresponds to TRBD1 (5 bases). This CDR3 is built from 14 residues. CDR1 is SQVTM, CDR2 ANQGSEA, per germline. V was pared by 4 bases and J by 0 bases, with 11 bases between.

This clonotype was observed a handful of times. V and J are TRBV12-3 or TRBV12-4 and TRBJ2-7; possibly TRBD2 for D (5 bases). This CDR3 spans 11 amino acids. Trimming removed 4 bases at V and 4 bases at J, with 5 bases between. The CDR3 is CASSSGYEQYF. In nucleotides, the CDR3 is TGTGCCAGCAGTTCGGGGTACGAGCAGTACTTC.

This clonotype was observed a few times. The chain joins TRBV7-2 to TRBJ1-5; tentative D call: TRBD1 (6 bases). CDR1 and CDR2 from the germline V gene are SGHTA and FQGNSA. Trimming took off 5 bases at V and 0 bases at J, with 11 bases between the two ends. The CDR3 consists of 15 residues. The CDR3 DNA follows: TGTGCCAGCAGCACGCAACAGGGTAGCAATCAGCCCCAGCATTTT. It encodes CASSTQQGSNQPQHF.

This clonotype was recorded at least ten times. The chain employs TRBV7-9 and TRBJ2-7, with D perhaps matching TRBD1 (6 bases). Germline CDR1 SEHNR, CDR2 FQNEAQ (reference sequence). V lost 6 bases, J lost 5 bases, and 14 bases lay in between. This CDR3 has 13 amino acids. CDR3 sequence: CASSWGHSHEQYV. CDR3 sequence (DNA): TGTGCCAGCAGTTGGGGACATTCCCACGAGCAGTACGTC.

In this sample, this clonotype turned up many times. J is TRBJ1-1 and V is TRBV5-1; 7 bases agree with TRBD1. V trimming: 4 bases; J trimming: 0 bases; junction bases outside the gene matches: 3. The CDR3 is 14 amino acids. CDR1 and CDR2 (germline): SGHRS, YFSETQ. CDR3 protein: CASSEGQVNTEAFF. The CDR3 coding sequence is TGCGCCAGCAGCGAAGGACAGGTGAACACTGAAGCTTTCTTT.

Here the CDR3 reads CASTYREEREKLFF. As DNA, the CDR3 is TGTGCCAGCACCTACAGGGAAGAGCGTGAAAAACTGTTTTTT. The V and J genes are TRBV11-2 and TRBJ1-4; TRBD1 might be the D (6 bases). V lost 7 bases and J 7 bases, leaving 16 bases between the germline ends. The CDR3 has 14 residues. Germline V CDR1 and CDR2: SGHAT, FQNNGV.

As for this clonotype: Being one base from a much bigger clone, this may be a read error. The chain joins TRBV10-1 to TRBJ2-5; D is ambiguous. V lost 1 base to trimming and J lost 7 bases, with 10 bases between them. The CDR3 spans 13 residues. From germline, CDR1 is WNHNN and CDR2 SYGVQD (reference sequence). The CDR3, as DNA: TGCGCCAGCAGTGAGTGTAACCCCATGACCCAGTACTTC. This sequence encodes CASSECNPMTQYF.

In its sample, this clonotype was seen many times. The genes are TRBV7-6 and TRBJ2-3; 11 positions agree with TRBD2. CDR1 and CDR2 (germline): SGHVS, FNYEAQ. With V trimmed by 1 base and J by 2 bases, 2 bases remained unmatched. The CDR3 is 16 residues long. CDR3 loop: CASSLELAGATDTQYF. The CDR3 region has the DNA TGTGCCAGCAGCTTAGAACTAGCGGGGGCCACAGATACGCAGTATTTT.

This clonotype was seen a handful of times. The rearrangement uses TRBV6-5 and TRBJ1-2; possibly TRBD1 for D (5 bases). Trimming shortened V by 5 bases and J by 3 bases, and 22 bases separated the two germline ends. The CDR3 totals 17 residues. From germline, CDR1 is MNHEY and CDR2 SVGAGI. CDR3 loop: CASSSDSPTGPDYGYTF. CDR3 bases: TGTGCCAGCAGTAGTGACAGTCCGACTGGGCCTGACTATGGCTACACCTTC.

The gene calls are TRBV7-6 and TRBJ2-3; 8 nucleotides match TRBD1. The germline CDR1 and CDR2 sequences are SGHVS and FNYEAQ. This CDR3 contains 15 residues. With V trimmed by 4 bases and J by 1 base, 4 bases remained unmatched. The CDR3 bases are TGTGCCAGCAGCTCACTACAGGGGGGCACAGATACGCAGTATTTT. This translates into CASSSLQGGTDTQYF.

This clonotype appeared many times. The V call is TRBV29-1, the J call TRBJ2-2, with TRBD2 as a possible D gene (5 bases). The CDR3 is 14 amino acids. Trimming shortened V by 8 bases and J by 0 bases, and 13 bases separated the two germline ends. Germline CDR1 and CDR2: SQVTM and ANQGSEA. Written as DNA, the CDR3 is TGCAGCACCGGGAAGTCAACGAACACCGGGGAGCTGTTTTTT. This sequence encodes CSTGKSTNTGELFF.

In this sample, this clonotype turned up a few times. J is TRBJ2-7 and V is TRBV5-1; 12 positions match TRBD2. This CDR3 has 15 amino acids. V was clipped by 3 bases and J by 4 bases; unmatched bases: 5. Germline CDR1 SGHRS, CDR2 YFSETQ. The CDR3, as DNA: TGCGCCAGCAGCTCCGGACTAGCGGGAATGTACGAGCAGTACTTC. Its translation is CASSSGLAGMYEQYF.

This clonotype was seen ten or more times. The chain is built from TRBV5-6 and TRBJ2-3; 9 nucleotides align to TRBD1. The CDR3 runs 15 residues. In germline, CDR1 is SGHDT, CDR2 YYEEEE. With V trimmed by 2 bases and J by 2 bases, 3 bases remained unmatched. CDR3 sequence: CASSFRDRATDTQYF. The CDR3 bases are TGTGCCAGCAGCTTCCGGGACAGGGCCACAGATACGCAGTATTTT.

V usage is TRBV10-2 and J usage is TRBJ2-2; D is undetermined. The germline V and J ends were trimmed by 6 bases and 6 bases, with 8 bases remaining between them. The CDR3 runs to 12 residues. Germline-derived CDR1 and CDR2 are WSHSY and SAAADI. CDR3 protein: CASRYGAGELFF. The DNA of the CDR3 is TGCGCCAGCAGATATGGGGCCGGGGAGCTGTTTTTT.

This clonotype was picked up many times. This rearrangement joins TRBV4-3 to TRBJ2-7; no definite D call. The germline CDR1 and CDR2 sequences are LGHNA and YSLEER. This CDR3 is built from 15 residues. V lost 2 bases and J lost 2, with 13 bases in between. CDR3 in DNA: TGCGCCAGCAGCCAATATCCTACATCCCCCTACGAGCAGTACTTC. Its translation: CASSQYPTSPYEQYF.

This clonotype was seen many times. The chain has TRBV4-1 and TRBJ1-5; no definite D call. From germline, CDR1 is MGHRA and CDR2 YSYEKL. V lost 0 bases to trimming and J lost 1 base, with 7 bases between them. This CDR3 has 15 residues. The CDR3 here is CASSQEEQSNQPQHF. CDR3 bases: TGCGCCAGCAGCCAAGAGGAACAGAGCAATCAGCCCCAGCATTTT.

This clonotype turned up a few times. The J gene is TRBJ1-5, the V gene TRBV4-1, with no clear D. This CDR3 is built from 14 residues. Germline CDR1 is MGHRA and CDR2 is YSYEKL. V was cut by 3 bases and J by 6 bases, with 12 bases left in between. The CDR3 DNA is TGCGCCAGCAGCCATGCGAAAGAGGGTCAGCCCCAGCATTTT. Translated, it gives CASSHAKEGQPQHF.

The J gene is TRBJ2-5, the V gene TRBV9; D call uncertain. This CDR3 is built from 14 residues. V lost 2 bases and J 1 base, leaving 9 bases between the germline ends. Germline V gene data show CDR1 as SGDLS and CDR2 as YYNGEE. The CDR3 loop is CASSVVGSQETQYF. For the CDR3, the DNA is TGTGCCAGCAGCGTGGTAGGATCCCAAGAGACCCAGTACTTC. Based on the CDR3 plus reference TRBV9 and TRBJ2-5, the full variable domain is DSGVTQTPKHLITATGQRVTLRCSPRSGDLSVYWYQQSLDQGLQFLIQYYNGEERAKGNILERFSAQQFPDLHSELNLSSLELGDSALYFCASSVVGSQETQYFGPGTRLLVL.

Note on this clonotype: At one end, the junction sequence differs from germline, possibly due to a read error. The chain recombines TRBV11-1 with TRBJ1-1; no firm D call. CDR3 length equals 13 residues. Germline CDR1 reads SGHAT; CDR2 reads FQDESV (reference sequence). The CDR3 reads CASSLGANTDAFF. DNA of the CDR3: TGTGCCAGCAGCTTAGGGGCGAACACTGATGCTTTCTTT.